The TCR beta chain described here comes from a study of T cells after posttransplantation cyclophosphamide. CDR1 and CDR2 from the germline V gene are SGDLS and YYNGEE. The CDR3 contains 17 residues. Trimming removed 5 bases from V and 2 bases from J, with 22 bases in between. Sequencing used immunoSEQ multiplex PCR; TCRdb keeps in-frame clones, though not all of them. The sample has 20,000 or so clones; around 68% are singletons. Busulfan-fludarabine conditioning, marrow transplant, and cyclophosphamide on days +3 and +4 were administered. The TCR comes from a male patient aged 30 to 39 who received an allogeneic stem cell transplant from a related donor, was CMV-positive, and had acute GVHD only. Some T cells may be transferred from the graft donor. The sample in question was PBMCs, obtained after an allogeneic stem cell transplant with post-transplant cyclophosphamide. The chain recombines TRBV9 with TRBJ1-2; D is unresolved. Here the CDR3 reads CASSASTSTLYNYGYTF. DNA for the CDR3: TGTGCCAGCAGTGCCTCTACGAGTACCCTTTACAACTATGGCTACACCTTC.